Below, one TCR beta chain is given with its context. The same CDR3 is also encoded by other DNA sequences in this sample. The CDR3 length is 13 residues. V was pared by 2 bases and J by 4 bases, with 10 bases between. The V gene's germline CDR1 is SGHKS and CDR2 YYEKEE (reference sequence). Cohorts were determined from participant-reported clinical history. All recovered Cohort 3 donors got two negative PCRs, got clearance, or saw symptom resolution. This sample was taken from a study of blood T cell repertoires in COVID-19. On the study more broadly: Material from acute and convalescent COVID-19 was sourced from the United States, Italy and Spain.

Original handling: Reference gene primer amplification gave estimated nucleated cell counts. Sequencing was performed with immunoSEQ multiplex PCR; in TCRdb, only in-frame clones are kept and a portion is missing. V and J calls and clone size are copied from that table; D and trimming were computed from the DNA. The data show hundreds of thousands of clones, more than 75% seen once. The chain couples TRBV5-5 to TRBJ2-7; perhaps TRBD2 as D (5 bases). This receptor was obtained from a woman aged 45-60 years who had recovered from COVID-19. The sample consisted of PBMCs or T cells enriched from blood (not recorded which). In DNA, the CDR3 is TGTGCCAGCAGCTTCGCCTCGGGGTACGAGCAGTACTTC. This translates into CASSFASGYEQYF. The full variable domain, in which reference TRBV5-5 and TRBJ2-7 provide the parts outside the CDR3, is DAGVTQSPTHLIKTRGQQVTLRCSPISGHKSVSWYQQVLGQGPQFIFQYYEKEERGRGNFPDRFSARQFPNYSSELNVNALLLGDSALYLCASSFASGYEQYFGPGTRLTVT.